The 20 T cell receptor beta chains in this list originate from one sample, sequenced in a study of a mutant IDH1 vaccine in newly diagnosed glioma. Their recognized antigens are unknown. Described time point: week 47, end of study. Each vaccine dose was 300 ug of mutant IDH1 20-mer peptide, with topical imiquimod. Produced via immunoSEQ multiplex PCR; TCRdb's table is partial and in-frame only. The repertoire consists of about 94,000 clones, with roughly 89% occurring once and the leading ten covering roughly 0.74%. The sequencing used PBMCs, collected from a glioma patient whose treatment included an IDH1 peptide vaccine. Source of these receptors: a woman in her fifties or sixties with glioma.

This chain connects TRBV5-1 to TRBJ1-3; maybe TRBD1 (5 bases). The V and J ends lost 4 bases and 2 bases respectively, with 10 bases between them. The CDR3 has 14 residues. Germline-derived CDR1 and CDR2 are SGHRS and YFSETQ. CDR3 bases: TGCGCCAGCAGCCGGCAAGGGGCTGGAAACACCATATATTTT. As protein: CASSRQGAGNTIYF.

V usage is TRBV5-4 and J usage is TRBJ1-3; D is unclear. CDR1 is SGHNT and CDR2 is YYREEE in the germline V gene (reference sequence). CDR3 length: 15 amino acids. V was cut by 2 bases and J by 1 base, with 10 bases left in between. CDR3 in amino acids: CASSLGRHSGNTIYF. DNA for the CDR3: TGTGCCAGCAGCTTAGGACGCCATTCTGGAAACACCATATATTTT.

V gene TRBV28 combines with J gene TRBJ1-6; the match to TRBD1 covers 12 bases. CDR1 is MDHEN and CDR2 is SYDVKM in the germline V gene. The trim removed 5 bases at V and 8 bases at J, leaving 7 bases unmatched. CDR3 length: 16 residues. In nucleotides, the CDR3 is TGTGCCAGCAGTCCCCCGGGACAGGGGGCGTATTCACCCCTCCACTTT. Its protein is CASSPPGQGAYSPLHF.

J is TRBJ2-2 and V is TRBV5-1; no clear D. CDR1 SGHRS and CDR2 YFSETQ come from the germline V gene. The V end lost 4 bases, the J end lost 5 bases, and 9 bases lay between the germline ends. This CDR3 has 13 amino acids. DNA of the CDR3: TGCGCCAGCAGCCTAGACGGTACCGGGGAGCTGTTTTTT. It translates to CASSLDGTGELFF.

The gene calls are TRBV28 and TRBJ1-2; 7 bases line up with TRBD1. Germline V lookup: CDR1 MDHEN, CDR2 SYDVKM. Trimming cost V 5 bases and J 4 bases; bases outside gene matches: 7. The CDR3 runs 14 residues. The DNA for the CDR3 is TGTGCCAGCAGTACTGGACAGGCTACCTATGGCTACACCTTC. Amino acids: CASSTGQATYGYTF.

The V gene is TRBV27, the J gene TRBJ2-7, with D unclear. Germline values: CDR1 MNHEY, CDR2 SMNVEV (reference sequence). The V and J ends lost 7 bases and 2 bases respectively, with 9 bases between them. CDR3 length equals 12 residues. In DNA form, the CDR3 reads TGTGCCAGCACCTCGGCAACCTACGAGCAGTACTTC. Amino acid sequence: CASTSATYEQYF.

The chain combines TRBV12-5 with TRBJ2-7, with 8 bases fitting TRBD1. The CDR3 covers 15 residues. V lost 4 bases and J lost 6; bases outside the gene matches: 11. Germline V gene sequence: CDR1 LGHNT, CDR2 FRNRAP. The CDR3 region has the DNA TGTGCTAGTGGTTCCCTGGACAGGGAGAGGACCGAGCAGTACTTC. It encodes CASGSLDRERTEQYF. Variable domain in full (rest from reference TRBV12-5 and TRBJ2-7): DARVTQTPRHKVTEMGQEVTMRCQPILGHNTVFWYRQTMMQGLELLAYFRNRAPLDDSGMPKDRFSAEMPDATLATLKIQPSEPRDSAVYFCASGSLDRERTEQYFGPGTRLTVT.

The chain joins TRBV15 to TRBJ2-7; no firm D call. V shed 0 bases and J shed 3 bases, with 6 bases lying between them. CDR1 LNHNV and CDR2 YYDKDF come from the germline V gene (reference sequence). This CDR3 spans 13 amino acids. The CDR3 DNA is TGTGCCACCAGCAGAGACTATGACTACGAGCAGTACTTC. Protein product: CATSRDYDYEQYF.

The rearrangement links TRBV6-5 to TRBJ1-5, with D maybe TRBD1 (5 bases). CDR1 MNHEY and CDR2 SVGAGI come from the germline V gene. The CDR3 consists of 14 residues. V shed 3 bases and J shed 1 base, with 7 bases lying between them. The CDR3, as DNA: TGTGCCAGCAGTTATCGGGGGAGCAATCAGCCCCAGCATTTT. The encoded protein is CASSYRGSNQPQHF.

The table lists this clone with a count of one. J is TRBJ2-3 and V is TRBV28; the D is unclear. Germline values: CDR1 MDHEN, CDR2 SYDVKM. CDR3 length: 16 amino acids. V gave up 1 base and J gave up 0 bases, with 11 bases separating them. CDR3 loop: CASSLLLRISTDTQYF. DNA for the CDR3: TGTGCCAGCAGTTTATTGCTACGGATAAGCACAGATACGCAGTATTTT.

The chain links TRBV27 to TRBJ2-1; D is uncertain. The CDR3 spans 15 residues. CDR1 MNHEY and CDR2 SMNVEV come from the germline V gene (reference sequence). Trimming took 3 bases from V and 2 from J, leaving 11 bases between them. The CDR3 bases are TGTGCCAGCAGTTTGTACGTGGAAACCTACAATGAGCAGTTCTTC. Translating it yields CASSLYVETYNEQFF.

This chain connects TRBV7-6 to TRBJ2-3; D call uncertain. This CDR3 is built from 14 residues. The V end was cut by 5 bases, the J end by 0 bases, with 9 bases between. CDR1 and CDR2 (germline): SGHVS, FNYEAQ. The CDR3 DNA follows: TGTGCCAGCAGCAGGCAATCTAGCACAGATACGCAGTATTTT. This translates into CASSRQSSTDTQYF.

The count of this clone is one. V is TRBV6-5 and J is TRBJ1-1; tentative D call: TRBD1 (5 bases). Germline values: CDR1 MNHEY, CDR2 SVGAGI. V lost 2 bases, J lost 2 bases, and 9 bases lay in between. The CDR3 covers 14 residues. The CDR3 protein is CASSYQGTNTEAFF. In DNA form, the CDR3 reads TGTGCCAGCAGTTACCAGGGAACAAACACTGAAGCTTTCTTT.

CDR3 residues: CASHGWTSGRRDEQFF. CDR3 nucleotide sequence: TGTGCCAGCCACGGATGGACTAGCGGGAGGAGGGATGAGCAGTTCTTC. This chain joins TRBV2 and TRBJ2-1; 14 nucleotides line up with TRBD2. The germline V gene has CDR1 SNHLY and CDR2 FYNNEI. J lost 8 bases, V lost 8 bases, and 11 bases had no gene match. This CDR3 region has 16 residues.

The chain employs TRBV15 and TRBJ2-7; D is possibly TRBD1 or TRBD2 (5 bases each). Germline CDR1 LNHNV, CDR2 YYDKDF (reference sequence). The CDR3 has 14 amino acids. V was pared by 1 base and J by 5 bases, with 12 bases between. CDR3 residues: CATSRGGRDHEQYF. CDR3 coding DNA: TGTGCCACCAGCAGAGGAGGCAGGGACCACGAGCAGTACTTC. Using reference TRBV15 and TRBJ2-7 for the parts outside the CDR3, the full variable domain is DAMVIQNPRYQVTQFGKPVTLSCSQTLNHNVMYWYQQKSSQAPKLLFHYYDKDFNNEADTPDNFQSRRPNTSFCFLDIRSPGLGDTAMYLCATSRGGRDHEQYFGPGTRLTVT.

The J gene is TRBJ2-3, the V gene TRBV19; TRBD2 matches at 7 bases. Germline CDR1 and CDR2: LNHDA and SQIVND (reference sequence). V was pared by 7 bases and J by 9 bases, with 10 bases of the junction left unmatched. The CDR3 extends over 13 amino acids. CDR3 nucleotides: TGTGCCAGTACCCCTTCTTGGGGGGGGACGCAGTATTTT. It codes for CASTPSWGGTQYF.

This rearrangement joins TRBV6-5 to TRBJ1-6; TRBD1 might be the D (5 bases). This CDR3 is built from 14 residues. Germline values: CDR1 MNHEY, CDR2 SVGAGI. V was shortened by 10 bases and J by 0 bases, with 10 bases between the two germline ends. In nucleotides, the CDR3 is TGTGCCACCGCAGGGAGCTCCTATAATTCACCCCTCCACTTT. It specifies CATAGSSYNSPLHF.

The CDR3 coding sequence is TGTGCCAGCAGCGGGGGACGGCGATACTATGGCTACACCTTC. Its translation: CASSGGRRYYGYTF. The V gene is TRBV7-2, the J gene TRBJ1-2, with D perhaps TRBD1 (5 bases). CDR1 is SGHTA, CDR2 FQGNSA, per germline. The CDR3 covers 14 residues. Trimming stripped 5 bases from V and 3 bases from J, with 13 bases between.

The CDR3 here is CASRSPRDRVTYEQYF. The DNA of the CDR3 is TGTGCCAGCAGAAGCCCCCGGGACAGGGTTACCTACGAGCAGTACTTC. The chain combines TRBV2 with TRBJ2-7; 9 bases fit TRBD1. The trim removed 6 bases at V and 2 bases at J, leaving 11 bases unmatched. The CDR3 extends over 16 amino acids. Per the germline V gene, CDR1 is SNHLY and CDR2 is FYNNEI.

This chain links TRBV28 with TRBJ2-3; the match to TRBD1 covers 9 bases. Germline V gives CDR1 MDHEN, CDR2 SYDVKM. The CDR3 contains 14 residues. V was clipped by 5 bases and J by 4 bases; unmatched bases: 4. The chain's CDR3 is CASSPDRGADTQYF. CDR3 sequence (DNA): TGTGCCAGCAGTCCGGACAGGGGTGCAGATACGCAGTATTTT.